This TCR beta chain was documented in a study of T-cell reconstitution after alpha-beta-depleted transplantation in children. Study results and limitations: Several hundred expanded graft clones reportedly were the source of alpha-beta T cells about two months after transplant. One year post-transplant, T-cell counts and diversity were largely derived from T cells produced anew. Day-60 TCRbeta diversity that was high in some patients was derived from surviving recipient T cells and thymic progenitors.

This clonotype was seen more than once but under ten times. Antigen specificity is unknown. In germline, CDR1 is KGHDR, CDR2 SFDVKD. CDR3 length: 17 residues. The V gene end was trimmed by 4 bases and the J gene end by 5 bases; junction bases not matched to a gene: 10. The authors prepared the TCRbeta library with unique molecular identifiers. TCRdb called the PCR reads again in MiXCR, with one record for every CDR3 protein. The table has fewer than 750,000 distinct CDR3 sequences, 27% seen once. The chain links TRBV24-1 to TRBJ2-3; TRBD2 matches 11 bases. This clonotype originated in a boy under two years old with Wiskott-Aldrich syndrome, due to receive a stem cell transplant. Source: PBMCs, taken before TCRalphabeta/CD19-depleted stem cell transplant. CDR3 loop: CATSDSGTSGVRDTQYF. CDR3 DNA: TGTGCCACCAGTGACTCCGGGACTAGCGGAGTTCGAGATACGCAGTATTTT.